This T cell receptor (beta chain) was observed in a study of T-cell reconstitution after alpha-beta-depleted transplantation in children. General study findings and limits: T-cell numbers and diversity one year post-transplant derived largely from freshly generated T cells. After transplant, at about two months, alpha-beta T cells were reportedly derived from several hundred expanded graft clones. Some patients showed high day-60 TCRbeta diversity, which derived from surviving recipient T cells and thymic progenitors.

Unique molecular identifiers tagged the TCRbeta library. TCRdb reanalysed the PCR reads using MiXCR and keeps one entry per CDR3 protein. The sample holds about 200,000 distinct CDR3 sequences, approximately 6.3% seen once. This clonotype turned up a few times. As yet, its antigen is unknown. Germline V CDR1 and CDR2: DFQATT, SNEGSKA (reference sequence). V was clipped by 3 bases and J by 2 bases, with 14 bases between them. The CDR3 is 15 residues long. This sequence joins TRBV20-1 and TRBJ2-1; perhaps TRBD2 as D (7 bases). The sequence derives from a boy aged 2 to 10 with acute lymphoblastic leukemia, due to receive a stem cell transplant. The specimen comprised PBMCs, sampled before TCRalphabeta/CD19-depleted stem cell transplant. The DNA for the CDR3 is TGCAGTGCTAGGCTGAGGGGGGGCGCCTACAATGAGCAGTTCTTC. Amino acids: CSARLRGGAYNEQFF.